This entry is about one T cell receptor (beta chain). The antigen remains undetermined. The data originate from a study of cytomegalovirus exposure and HLA in healthy donors. Across the study: There were some 380 genotyped donors. Of these, 75% to 90% fell in the genetic ancestry cluster associated with self-reported Caucasian donors.

The CDR3 consists of 16 residues. Germline assignment: CDR1 LGHNA and CDR2 YNFKEQ. V was clipped by 4 bases and J by 8 bases; unmatched bases: 13. In the PCR, 60 Vbeta and 13 Jbeta primers were used. Produced via immunoSEQ multiplex PCR; TCRdb's table is partial and in-frame only. The sample totals about 130,000 clones. Points from the study as a whole: Researchers had no immune exposure information except CMV serostatus available.

The chain combines TRBV4-2 with TRBJ2-1, with 8 bases matching TRBD2. What was sequenced was PBMCs. This sequence was found in a woman aged 60-75 years in good health and CMV-seronegative. CDR3 nucleotides: TGTGCCAGCAGCCCCCTGGTTAGCGGGATGGAATATGAGCAGTTCTTC. Amino acids: CASSPLVSGMEYEQFF.